This paragraph covers one T cell receptor beta chain sequence. Its binding antigen is unknown. Base qualities are missing; no much larger clone stands one base away. CDR1 and CDR2 were assigned from the germline V gene (reference sequence) as PRHDT and FYEKMQ. Trimming costs V 4 bases and J 4 bases, and their ends lie 10 bases apart. The CDR3 covers 13 residues, taking in both the cysteine and the phenylalanine. This entry keeps only the CDR3 DNA: 39 bases, framed from base 1. These data belong to a study of T cell changes during pregnancy in multiple sclerosis (dated by TCRdb to between 2019 and 2020). In terms of the full investigation: Changes in the T cell repertoire over the course of pregnancy were examined in this study in women with multiple sclerosis.

Library preparation was by the immunoSEQ multiplex PCR assay. Not all clones reach the TCRdb copy of this immuneACCESS table, which keeps in-frame sequences only. Checked studies attribute under half of the gap to unresolved V genes and leave the rest unexplained. The sample data list around 40,000 clones, and about nine tenths of these were observed just once. The ten largest clones add up to more than 0.45% of the sample. The sequence derives from a female donor in good health, enrolled as a control in a pregnancy study. The chain couples TRBV13 to TRBJ1-1; the best D guess is TRBD1, with 6 bases matching. Here the sequenced sample was CD4+ T cells from peripheral blood mononuclear cells, taken in the first trimester of pregnancy. The CDR3 reads as follows: CASSSLGGTEAFF. At the DNA level, the sequence is TGTGCCAGCAGCTCGTTAGGGGGCACTGAAGCTTTCTTT.